The 8 T cell receptor beta chains in this list originate from one sample, sequenced in a study of graft-versus-host responses after intestinal transplantation. Antigen specificity for these receptors is unknown. The data were produced by immunoSEQ multiplex PCR, yet TCRdb's version contains in-frame clones alone and is incomplete. The table lists over 120,000 clones, around 90% of them singletons. The sample here was unstimulated CD4+ T cells sorted from spleen or lymph node cells, taken before intestinal transplant. The receptors were sampled from a human donor who received an intestinal transplant.

The chain carries TRBV7-2 and TRBJ2-7; TRBD2 matches 7 bases. The CDR3 contains 16 residues. J was trimmed by 4 bases and V by 2 bases; bases with no gene match: 11. Per germline, CDR1 SGHTA and CDR2 FQGNSA. The CDR3 is CASSLRGGAGAYEQYF. DNA of the CDR3: TGTGCCAGCAGCTTACGGGGAGGGGCGGGAGCGTACGAGCAGTACTTC.

This rearrangement joins TRBV14 to TRBJ1-2; D is ambiguous. Germline lookup yields CDR1 SGHDN and CDR2 FVKESK. V shed 0 bases and J shed 7 bases, with 9 bases lying between them. CDR3 length equals 13 residues. The CDR3 coding sequence is TGTGCCAGCAGCCAAGATTTCCAGGCTGGCTACACCTTC. Protein: CASSQDFQAGYTF.

This clone occurred once. This chain links TRBV28 with TRBJ1-1; tentative D call: TRBD1 (6 bases). Germline CDR1 reads MDHEN; CDR2 reads SYDVKM. V was pared by 5 bases and J by 0 bases, with 10 bases between. CDR3 size: 14 residues. This CDR3 is CASSAGGMNTEAFF. The CDR3 DNA reads TGTGCCAGCAGTGCGGGGGGCATGAACACTGAAGCTTTCTTT.

The V and J genes are TRBV19 and TRBJ2-2; 10 nucleotides align to TRBD1. Germline values: CDR1 LNHDA, CDR2 SQIVND (reference sequence). V shed 5 bases, J shed 3 bases, and the junction held 3 bases outside the gene matches. The CDR3 has 15 residues. The CDR3: CASSLGQGDTGELFF. The CDR3 DNA reads TGTGCCAGTAGTCTTGGACAGGGGGACACCGGGGAGCTGTTTTTT. The full variable domain, completed using reference TRBV19 and TRBJ2-2, is DGGITQSPKYLFRKEGQNVTLSCEQNLNHDAMYWYRQDPGQGLRLIYYSQIVNDFQKGDIAEGYSVSREKKESFPLTVTSAQKNPTAFYLCASSLGQGDTGELFFGEGSRLTVL.

The genes are TRBV7-9 and TRBJ2-7; D uncertain. CDR3 length equals 13 residues. Between the trimmed V and J ends, which lost 2 bases and 2 bases, there was a span of 7 bases. Germline V lookup: CDR1 SEHNR, CDR2 FQNEAQ (reference sequence). CDR3 in amino acids: CASSLTLPYEQYF. Written as DNA, the CDR3 is TGTGCCAGCAGCTTAACCTTACCCTACGAGCAGTACTTC.

The J gene is TRBJ1-1, the V gene TRBV7-8; 7 bases are shared with TRBD1. CDR1 and CDR2 (germline): SGHVS, FQNEAQ. The CDR3 totals 15 residues. V trimming: 3 bases; J trimming: 5 bases; junction bases outside the gene matches: 9. Written as DNA, the CDR3 is TGTGCCAGCAGCTTGACAAAGGGGGCTGTAACTGAAGCTTTCTTT. Translating it yields CASSLTKGAVTEAFF.

V usage is TRBV4-1 and J usage is TRBJ2-1; 12 bases are shared with TRBD2. The CDR3 length is 20 residues. J gave up 4 bases and V 1 base, and 14 bases lay outside the gene matches. CDR1 MGHRA and CDR2 YSYEKL come from the germline V gene. The CDR3: CASSQGSAILAGGRYNEQFF. Written as DNA, the CDR3 is TGCGCCAGCAGCCAAGGAAGCGCCATACTAGCGGGAGGCCGTTACAATGAGCAGTTCTTC.

CDR3 coding DNA: TGTGCCAGTAGTATACCGGGACTGGGGAAGGGGACCCAGTACTTC. It is translated as CASSIPGLGKGTQYF. The rearrangement links TRBV19 to TRBJ2-5, with D maybe TRBD2 (6 bases). Per the germline V gene, CDR1 is LNHDA and CDR2 is SQIVND (reference sequence). V shed 2 bases and J shed 7 bases, with 17 bases lying between them. This CDR3 has 15 residues.